Listed below are T cell receptor beta chains from one sample, sequenced in a study of memory CD4+ T cells and cytomegalovirus serostatus. Clones were sequenced by immunoSEQ multiplex PCR, and TCRdb holds only the in-frame ones, with some missing. Counted here are 30,000 to 45,000 clones, less than 80% occurring once; the ten biggest clones make up about 5.8%. Input material: memory CD4+ T cells from blood. The receptor source for this set is an adult in good health and CMV-seropositive. Each CDR3 is given with its conserved first and last residue. D genes are given only for firm matches. The size field is filled for only some rows; it gives once, few, many or a size class.

j_gene | abundance | v_gene | d_gene | CDR3aa | CDR3nt
TRBJ2-7 | NA | TRBV7-9 | TRBD1 | CASSPGTGAYEQYF | TGTGCCAGCAGCCCTGGGACAGGGGCCTACGAGCAGTACTTC
TRBJ2-1 | NA | TRBV6-5 | TRBD1 | CASRERQGSYNEQFF | TGTGCCAGCAGGGAGAGACAGGGCAGCTACAATGAGCAGTTCTTC
TRBJ2-7 | NA | TRBV7-8 | NA | CASSPRTLPYEQYF | TGTGCCAGCAGCCCTAGGACCCTACCCTACGAGCAGTACTTC
TRBJ1-4 | NA | TRBV2 | TRBD1 | CASRGQAVGNEKLFF | TGTGCCAGCAGGGGACAGGCGGTGGGGAATGAAAAACTGTTTTTT
TRBJ1-1 | NA | TRBV28 | NA | CASIPGRRNTEAFF | TGTGCCAGCATTCCGGGACGGAGAAACACTGAAGCTTTCTTT
TRBJ2-5 | NA | TRBV19 | NA | CASSGAYQETQYF | TGTGCCAGTAGTGGGGCTTACCAAGAGACCCAGTACTTC
TRBJ1-6 | once | TRBV6-5 | TRBD1 | CASTSQGAGGPLHF | TGTGCCAGCACCTCACAGGGGGCGGGGGGACCCCTCCACTTT
TRBJ2-7 | NA | TRBV9 | NA | CASSVGPGEYEQYF | TGTGCCAGCAGCGTAGGCCCAGGAGAGTACGAGCAGTACTTC
TRBJ1-3 | NA | TRBV28 | NA | CASSLFLTGQGGNTIYF | TGTGCCAGCAGTCTCTTTCTTACAGGGCAGGGTGGAAACACCATATATTTT
TRBJ1-2 | NA | TRBV7-3 | NA | CASSPQGFGGYTF | TGTGCCAGCAGCCCCCAGGGTTTCGGTGGCTACACCTTC
TRBJ1-3 | NA | TRBV6-1 | TRBD1 | CASSELQGASGNTIYF | TGTGCCAGCAGTGAATTGCAGGGGGCCTCTGGAAACACCATATATTTT
TRBJ2-5 | NA | TRBV4-1 | TRBD2 | CASSASGTQETQYF | TGCGCCAGCAGCGCTAGCGGGACCCAAGAGACCCAGTACTTC
TRBJ1-1 | NA | TRBV6-5 | NA | CASGPNTEAFF | TGTGCCAGCGGGCCGAACACTGAAGCTTTCTTT
TRBJ1-2 | few | TRBV13 | NA | CASSAAWNGYTF | TGTGCCAGCAGCGCAGCTTGGAATGGCTACACCTTC
TRBJ2-1 | once | TRBV7-9 | NA | CASSPGGTQSSYNEQFF | TGTGCCAGCAGCCCAGGAGGGACCCAGAGCTCCTACAATGAGCAGTTCTTC
TRBJ1-6 | NA | TRBV9 | NA | CASSVTGKYNSPLHF | TGTGCCAGCAGCGTTACAGGGAAATATAATTCACCCCTCCACTTT
TRBJ2-1 | NA | TRBV2 | NA | CASSRLSSYNEQFF | TGTGCCAGCAGTCGGCTTTCCTCCTACAATGAGCAGTTCTTC
TRBJ1-4 | once | TRBV5-4 | NA | CASSLDIGATNEKLFF | TGTGCCAGCAGCTTGGATATCGGGGCAACTAATGAAAAACTGTTTTTT
TRBJ2-3 | NA | TRBV29-1 | NA | CSVVGLGESTDTQYF | TGCAGCGTTGTCGGACTGGGGGAGAGCACAGATACGCAGTATTTT
TRBJ1-2 | NA | TRBV7-9 | TRBD1 | CASSLEETGDYGYTF | TGTGCCAGCAGCTTAGAGGAGACAGGGGACTATGGCTACACCTTC
TRBJ1-2 | once | TRBV9 | TRBD1 | CASSPGDRANYGYTF | TGTGCCAGCAGCCCTGGGGACAGGGCCAACTATGGCTACACCTTC
TRBJ1-1 | NA | TRBV7-9 | TRBD1 | CASSWYRGGAPEAFF | TGTGCCAGCAGCTGGTACAGAGGGGGCGCCCCTGAAGCTTTCTTT
TRBJ1-6 | NA | TRBV9 | NA | CASRPGHYPSYNSPLHF | TGTGCCAGCAGACCGGGACATTACCCTTCCTATAATTCACCCCTCCACTTT
TRBJ1-6 | NA | TRBV6-6 | NA | CASTDSYNSPLHF | TGTGCCAGCACAGACTCCTATAATTCACCCCTCCACTTT
TRBJ2-7 | few | TRBV5-6 | TRBD1 | CASSFRDRGHEQYF | TGTGCCAGCAGCTTCCGGGACAGGGGGCACGAGCAGTACTTC
TRBJ2-7 | once | TRBV11-2 | TRBD2 | CASSQGGSGRAYEQYF | TGTGCCAGCAGCCAGGGGGGGAGCGGGAGGGCCTACGAGCAGTACTTC
TRBJ1-5 | few | TRBV5-1 | NA | CASSLEGRYNQPQHF | TGCGCCAGCAGCTTGGAGGGACGGTACAATCAGCCCCAGCATTTT
TRBJ2-5 | few | TRBV5-5 | TRBD2 | CASGGGPKETQYF | TGTGCCAGCGGGGGAGGGCCCAAAGAGACCCAGTACTTC
TRBJ1-5 | NA | TRBV28 | NA | CASSLGKDQPQHF | TGTGCCAGCAGCTTGGGCAAAGATCAGCCCCAGCATTTT
TRBJ2-7 | NA | TRBV6-1 | NA | CASSEAWYEQYF | TGTGCCAGCAGTGAAGCGTGGTACGAGCAGTACTTC